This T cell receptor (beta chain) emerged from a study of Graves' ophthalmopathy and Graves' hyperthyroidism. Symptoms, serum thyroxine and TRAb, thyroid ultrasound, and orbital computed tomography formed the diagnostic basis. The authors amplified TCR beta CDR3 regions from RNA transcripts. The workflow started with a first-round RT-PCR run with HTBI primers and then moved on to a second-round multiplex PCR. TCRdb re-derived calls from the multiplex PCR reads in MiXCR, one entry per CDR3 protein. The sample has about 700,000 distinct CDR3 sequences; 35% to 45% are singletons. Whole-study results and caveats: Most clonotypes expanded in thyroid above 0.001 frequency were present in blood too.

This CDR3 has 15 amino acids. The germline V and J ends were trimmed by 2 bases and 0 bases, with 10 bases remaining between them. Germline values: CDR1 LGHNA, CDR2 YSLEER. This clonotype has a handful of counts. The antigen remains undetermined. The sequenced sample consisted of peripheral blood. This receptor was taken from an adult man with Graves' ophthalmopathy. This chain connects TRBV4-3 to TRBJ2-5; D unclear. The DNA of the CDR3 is TGCGCCAGCAGCCAAAATTACAGAAACCAAGAGACCCAGTACTTC. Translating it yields CASSQNYRNQETQYF.